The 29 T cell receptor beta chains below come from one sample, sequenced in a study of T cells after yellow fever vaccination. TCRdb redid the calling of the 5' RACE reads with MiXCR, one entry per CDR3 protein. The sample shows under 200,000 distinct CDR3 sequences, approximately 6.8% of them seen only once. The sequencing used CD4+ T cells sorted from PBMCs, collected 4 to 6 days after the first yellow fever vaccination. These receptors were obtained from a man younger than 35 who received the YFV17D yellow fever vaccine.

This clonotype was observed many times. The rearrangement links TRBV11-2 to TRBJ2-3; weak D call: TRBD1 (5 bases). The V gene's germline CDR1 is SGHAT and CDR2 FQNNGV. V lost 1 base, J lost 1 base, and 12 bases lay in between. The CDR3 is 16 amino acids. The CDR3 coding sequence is TGTGCCAGCAGCTTAGTACTGGGGCCCGGCACAGATACGCAGTATTTT. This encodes CASSLVLGPGTDTQYF.

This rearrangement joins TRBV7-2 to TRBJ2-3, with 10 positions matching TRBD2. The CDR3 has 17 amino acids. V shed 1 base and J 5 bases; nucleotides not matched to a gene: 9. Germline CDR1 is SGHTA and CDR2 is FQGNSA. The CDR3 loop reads CASSLGISGGAVDTQYF. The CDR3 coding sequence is TGTGCCAGCAGCTTAGGCATAAGCGGGGGGGCCGTAGATACGCAGTATTTT. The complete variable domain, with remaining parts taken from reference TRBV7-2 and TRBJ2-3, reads GAGVSQSPSNKVTEKGKDVELRCDPISGHTALYWYRQSLGQGLEFLIYFQGNSAPDKSGLPSDRFSAERTGGSVSTLTIQRTQQEDSAVYLCASSLGISGGAVDTQYFGPGTRLTVL.

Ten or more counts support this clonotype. The CDR3 loop is CSARSNTEAFF. The DNA of the CDR3 is TGCAGTGCTAGGTCTAACACTGAAGCTTTCTTT. The chain recombines TRBV20-1 with TRBJ1-1; the D is unclear. CDR1 is DFQATT, CDR2 SNEGSKA, per germline (reference sequence). The CDR3 is 11 amino acids. Trimming removed 3 bases from V and 2 bases from J, with 4 bases in between.

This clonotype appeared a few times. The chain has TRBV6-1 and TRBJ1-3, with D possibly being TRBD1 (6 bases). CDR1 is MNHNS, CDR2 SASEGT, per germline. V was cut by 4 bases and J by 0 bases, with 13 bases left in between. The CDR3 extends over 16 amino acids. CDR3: CASSGNRASSGNTIYF. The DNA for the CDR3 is TGTGCCAGCAGTGGGAACAGGGCGAGCTCTGGAAACACCATATATTTT.

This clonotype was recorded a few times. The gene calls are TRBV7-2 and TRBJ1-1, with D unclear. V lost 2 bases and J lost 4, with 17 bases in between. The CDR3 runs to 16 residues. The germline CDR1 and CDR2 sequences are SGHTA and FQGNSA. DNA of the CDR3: TGTGCCAGCAGCTTACGCGAAAGGCGGCAGCGCACTGAAGCTTTCTTT. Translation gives CASSLRERRQRTEAFF.

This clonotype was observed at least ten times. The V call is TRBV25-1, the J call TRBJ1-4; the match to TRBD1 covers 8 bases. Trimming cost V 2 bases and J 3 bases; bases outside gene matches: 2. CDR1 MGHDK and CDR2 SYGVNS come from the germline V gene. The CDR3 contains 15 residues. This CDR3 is CASSERDRPNEKLFF. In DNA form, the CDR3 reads TGTGCCAGCAGTGAACGGGACAGGCCTAATGAAAAACTGTTTTTT.

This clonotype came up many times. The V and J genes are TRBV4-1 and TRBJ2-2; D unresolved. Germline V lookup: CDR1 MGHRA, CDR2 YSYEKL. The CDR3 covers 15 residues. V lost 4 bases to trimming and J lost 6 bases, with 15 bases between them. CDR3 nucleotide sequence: TGCGCCAGCAGCCGACTCGGGCCGCTCGCCGGGGAGCTGTTTTTT. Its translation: CASSRLGPLAGELFF.

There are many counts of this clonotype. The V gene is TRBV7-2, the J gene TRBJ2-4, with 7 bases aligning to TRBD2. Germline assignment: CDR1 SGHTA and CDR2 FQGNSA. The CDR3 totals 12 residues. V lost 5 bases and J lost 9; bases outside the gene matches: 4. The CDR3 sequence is CASSRGEGIQYF. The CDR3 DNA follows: TGTGCCAGCAGCCGAGGGGAGGGCATTCAGTACTTC.

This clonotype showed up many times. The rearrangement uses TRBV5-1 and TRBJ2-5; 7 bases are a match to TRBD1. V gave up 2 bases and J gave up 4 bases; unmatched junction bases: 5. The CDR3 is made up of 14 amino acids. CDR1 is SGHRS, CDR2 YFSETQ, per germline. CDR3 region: CASSFRDSGETQYF. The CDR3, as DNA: TGCGCCAGCAGCTTCCGGGACAGCGGAGAGACCCAGTACTTC.

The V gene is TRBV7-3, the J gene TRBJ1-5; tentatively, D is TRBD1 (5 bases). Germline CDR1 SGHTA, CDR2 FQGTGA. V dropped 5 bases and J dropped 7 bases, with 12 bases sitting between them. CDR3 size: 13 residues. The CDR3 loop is CASSPGARQPQHF. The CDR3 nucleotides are TGTGCCAGCAGCCCCGGGGCTCGGCAGCCCCAGCATTTT.

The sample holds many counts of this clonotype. CDR3 loop: CSAQEDGTANYGYTF. CDR3 DNA: TGCAGTGCTCAAGAGGATGGGACAGCTAACTATGGCTACACCTTC. The V call is TRBV20-1, the J call TRBJ1-2; 7 nucleotides align to TRBD1. The CDR3 has 15 residues. The trim removed 5 bases at V and 0 bases at J, leaving 9 bases unmatched. Germline V gives CDR1 DFQATT, CDR2 SNEGSKA (reference sequence).

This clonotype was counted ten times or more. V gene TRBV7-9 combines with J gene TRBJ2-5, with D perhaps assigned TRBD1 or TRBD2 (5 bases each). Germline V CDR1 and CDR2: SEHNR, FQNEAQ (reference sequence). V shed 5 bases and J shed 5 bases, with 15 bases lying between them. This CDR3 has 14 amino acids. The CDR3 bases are TGTGCCAGCAGCGGGACGCCCTCGTGGGAGACCCAGTACTTC. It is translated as CASSGTPSWETQYF. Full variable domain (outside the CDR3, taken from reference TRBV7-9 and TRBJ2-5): DTGVSQNPRHKITKRGQNVTFRCDPISEHNRLYWYRQTLGQGPEFLTYFQNEAQLEKSRLLSDRFSAERPKGSFSTLEIQRTEQGDSAMYLCASSGTPSWETQYFGPGTRLLVL.

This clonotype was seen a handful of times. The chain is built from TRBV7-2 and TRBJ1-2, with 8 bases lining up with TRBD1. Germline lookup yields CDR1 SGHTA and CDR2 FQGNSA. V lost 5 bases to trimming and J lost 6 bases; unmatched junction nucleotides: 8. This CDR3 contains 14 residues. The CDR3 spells CASSQDRTGNGYTF. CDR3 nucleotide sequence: TGTGCCAGCAGCCAAGACAGGACAGGGAATGGCTACACCTTC.

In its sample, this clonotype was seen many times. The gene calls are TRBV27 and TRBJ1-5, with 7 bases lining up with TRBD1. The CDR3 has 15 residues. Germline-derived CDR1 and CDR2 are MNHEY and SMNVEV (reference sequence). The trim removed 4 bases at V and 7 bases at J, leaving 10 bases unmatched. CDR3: CASSSSWTGGQPQHF. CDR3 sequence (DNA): TGTGCCAGCAGTTCCTCCTGGACAGGTGGCCAGCCCCAGCATTTT.

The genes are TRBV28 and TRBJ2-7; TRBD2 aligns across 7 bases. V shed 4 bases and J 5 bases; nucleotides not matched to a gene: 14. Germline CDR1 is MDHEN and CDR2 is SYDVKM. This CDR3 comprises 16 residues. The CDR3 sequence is CASSSTSAGTGNEQYV. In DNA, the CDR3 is TGTGCCAGCAGTTCTACTAGCGCCGGGACGGGGAACGAGCAGTACGTC.

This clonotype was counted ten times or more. The CDR3 bases are TGTGCCAGCAGCTTAGTCTCCCTCAGCTCCTACAATGAGCAGTTCTTC. Its protein is CASSLVSLSSYNEQFF. The chain couples TRBV7-9 to TRBJ2-1; D gene ambiguous. This CDR3 has 16 residues. The germline V gene has CDR1 SEHNR and CDR2 FQNEAQ (reference sequence). V was trimmed by 1 base and J by 0 bases, leaving 10 bases between them.

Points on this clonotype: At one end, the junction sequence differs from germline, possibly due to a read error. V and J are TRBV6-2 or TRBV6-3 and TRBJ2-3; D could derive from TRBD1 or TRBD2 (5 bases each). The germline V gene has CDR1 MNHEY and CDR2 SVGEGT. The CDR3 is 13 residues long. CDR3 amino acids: CASRGRNTDTHYF. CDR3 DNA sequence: TGTGCCAGCCGGGGCAGGAACACAGATACGCACTATTTT.

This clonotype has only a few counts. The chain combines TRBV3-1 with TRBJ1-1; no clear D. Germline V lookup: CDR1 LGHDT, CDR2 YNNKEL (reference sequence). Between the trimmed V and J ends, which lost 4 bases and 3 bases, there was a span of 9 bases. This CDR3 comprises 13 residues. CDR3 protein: CASSRNDDTEAFF. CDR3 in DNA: TGTGCCAGCAGCCGGAATGATGACACTGAAGCTTTCTTT.

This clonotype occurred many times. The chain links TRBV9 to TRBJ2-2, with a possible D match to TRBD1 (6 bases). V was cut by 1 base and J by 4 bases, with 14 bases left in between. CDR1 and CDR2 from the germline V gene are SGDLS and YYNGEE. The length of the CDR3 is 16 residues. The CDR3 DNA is TGTGCCAGCAGCGTAAGCCCGGGACACCTCACCGGGGAGCTGTTTTTT. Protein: CASSVSPGHLTGELFF.

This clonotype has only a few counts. Here the CDR3 DNA reads TGTGCCAGCAGCCAGGCTCGGGGGGGGCCTCAGCCCCAGCATTTT. Protein: CASSQARGGPQPQHF. The genes are TRBV7-8 and TRBJ1-5; tentative D call: TRBD1 (6 bases). V lost 5 bases and J 6 bases, leaving 17 bases between the germline ends. The CDR3 totals 15 residues. Per germline, CDR1 SGHVS and CDR2 FQNEAQ.

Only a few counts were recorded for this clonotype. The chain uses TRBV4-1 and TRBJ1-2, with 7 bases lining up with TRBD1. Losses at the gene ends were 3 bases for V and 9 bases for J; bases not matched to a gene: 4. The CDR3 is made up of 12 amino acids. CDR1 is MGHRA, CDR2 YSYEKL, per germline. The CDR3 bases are TGCGCCAGCAGCCAGTACAGGGGAAGCTACACCTTC. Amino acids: CASSQYRGSYTF.

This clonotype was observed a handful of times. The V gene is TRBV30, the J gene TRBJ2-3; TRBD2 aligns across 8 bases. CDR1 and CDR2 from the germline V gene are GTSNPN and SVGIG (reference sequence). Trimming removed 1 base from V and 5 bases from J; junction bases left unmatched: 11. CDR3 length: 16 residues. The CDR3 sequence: CAWSAPGLGSGDTQYF. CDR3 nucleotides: TGTGCCTGGAGTGCGCCGGGACTAGGGTCGGGAGATACGCAGTATTTT. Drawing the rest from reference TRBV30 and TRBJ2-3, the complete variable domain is SQTIHQWPATLVQPVGSPLSLECTVEGTSNPNLYWYRQAAGRGLQLLFYSVGIGQISSEVPQNLSASRPQDRQFILSSKKLLLSDSGFYLCAWSAPGLGSGDTQYFGPGTRLTVL.

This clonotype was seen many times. As DNA, the CDR3 is TGTGCCAGCAGTTACTCGGGTCTAGCCTCTTTCGATACGCAGTATTTT. The encoded protein is CASSYSGLASFDTQYF. V is TRBV6-5 and J is TRBJ2-3, with D possibly matching TRBD2 (5 bases). V lost 0 bases and J 6 bases, leaving 16 bases between the germline ends. Germline-derived CDR1 and CDR2 are MNHEY and SVGAGI. This CDR3 spans 16 amino acids.

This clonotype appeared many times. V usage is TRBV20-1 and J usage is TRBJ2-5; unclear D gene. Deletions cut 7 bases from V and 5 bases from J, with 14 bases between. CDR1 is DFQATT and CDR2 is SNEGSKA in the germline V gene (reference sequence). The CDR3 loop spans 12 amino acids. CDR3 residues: CSVPGGMETQYF. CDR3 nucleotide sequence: TGCAGTGTTCCTGGTGGGATGGAGACCCAGTACTTC.

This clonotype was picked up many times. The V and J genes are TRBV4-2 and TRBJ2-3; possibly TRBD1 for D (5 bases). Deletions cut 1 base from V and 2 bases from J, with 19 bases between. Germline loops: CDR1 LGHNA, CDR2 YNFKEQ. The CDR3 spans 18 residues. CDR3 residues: CASSQGKGAAESTDTQYF. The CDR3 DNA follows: TGTGCCAGCAGCCAAGGAAAAGGGGCGGCGGAGTCCACAGATACGCAGTATTTT.

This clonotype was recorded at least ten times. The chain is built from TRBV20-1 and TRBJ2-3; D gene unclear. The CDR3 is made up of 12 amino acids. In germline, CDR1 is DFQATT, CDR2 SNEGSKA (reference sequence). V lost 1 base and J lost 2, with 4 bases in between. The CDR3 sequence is CSARADTDTQYF. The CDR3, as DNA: TGCAGTGCTAGAGCGGACACAGATACGCAGTATTTT.

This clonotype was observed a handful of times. CDR3 residues: CASSSRPGGSNQPQHF. The CDR3 nucleotides read TGTGCCAGCAGCTCCCGTCCAGGGGGAAGCAATCAGCCCCAGCATTTT. The rearrangement joins TRBV7-7 to TRBJ1-5; TRBD1 aligns across 7 bases. The CDR3 runs 16 residues. Germline CDR1 SSHAT, CDR2 FNYEAQ (reference sequence). V shed 4 bases and J 1 base; nucleotides not matched to a gene: 7. The entire variable domain, with the rest obtained from reference TRBV7-7 and TRBJ1-5, is as follows: GAGVSQSPRYKVTKRGQDVTLRCDPISSHATLYWYQQALGQGPEFLTYFNYEAQPDKSGLPSDRFSAERPEGSISTLTIQRTEQRDSAMYRCASSSRPGGSNQPQHFGDGTRLSIL.

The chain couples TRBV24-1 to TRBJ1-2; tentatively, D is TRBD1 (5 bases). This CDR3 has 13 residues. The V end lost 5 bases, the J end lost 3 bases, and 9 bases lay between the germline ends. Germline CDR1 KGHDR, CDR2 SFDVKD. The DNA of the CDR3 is TGTGCCACCAGTGCCGGGACGGACTATGGCTACACCTTC. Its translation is CATSAGTDYGYTF.

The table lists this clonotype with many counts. The CDR3 DNA sequence: TGCAGTGCGCAGACAGGGAATAAGGGGGCTTTCTTT. Residues: CSAQTGNKGAFF. The chain uses TRBV20-1 and TRBJ1-1, with 7 positions matching TRBD1. The CDR3 consists of 12 residues. V shed 6 bases, J shed 11 bases, and the junction held 12 bases outside the gene matches. Germline CDR1 is DFQATT and CDR2 is SNEGSKA (reference sequence).